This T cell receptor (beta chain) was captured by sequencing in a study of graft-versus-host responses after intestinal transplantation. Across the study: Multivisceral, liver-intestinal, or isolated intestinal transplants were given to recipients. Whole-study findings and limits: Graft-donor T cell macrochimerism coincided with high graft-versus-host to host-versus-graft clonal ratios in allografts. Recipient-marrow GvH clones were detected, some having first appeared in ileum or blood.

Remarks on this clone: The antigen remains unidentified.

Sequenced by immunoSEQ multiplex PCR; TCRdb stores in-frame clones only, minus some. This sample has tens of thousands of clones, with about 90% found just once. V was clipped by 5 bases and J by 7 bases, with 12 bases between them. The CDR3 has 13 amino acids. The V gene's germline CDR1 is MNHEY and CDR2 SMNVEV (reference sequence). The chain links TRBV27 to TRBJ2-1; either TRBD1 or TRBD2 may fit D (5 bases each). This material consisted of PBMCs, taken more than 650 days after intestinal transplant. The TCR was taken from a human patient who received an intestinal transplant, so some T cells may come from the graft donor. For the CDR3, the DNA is TGTGCCAGCAGTACCACGGGACGAAATGAGCAGTTCTTC. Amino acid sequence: CASSTTGRNEQFF.